The present entry profiles one T cell receptor beta chain with its context. The sample comes from a study of blood T cell repertoires in COVID-19. Background on the study: Spain, Italy and the United States supplied samples that represented acute and convalescent COVID-19. The analysed material was cDNA or gDNA that came from T cells, B-cell-depleted T cells, or PBMCs.

In the authors' workflow: Estimation of nucleated cell counts relied on the amplification of reference gene primers. Libraries were prepared by immunoSEQ multiplex PCR; TCRdb keeps only in-frame clonotypes and omits some of them. V, J and clone size reflect that table, while D and trimming were determined from the DNA. The sample holds 270,000 or so clones, more than 75% seen once. V dropped 3 bases and J dropped 5 bases, with 10 bases sitting between them. CDR3 length equals 13 residues. Germline V gives CDR1 MDHEN, CDR2 SYDVKM. This sequence joins TRBV28 and TRBJ2-5; tentatively, D is TRBD1 (6 bases). The sample taken for sequencing was peripheral blood. The receptor was derived from a man in his forties or fifties with active or convalescent COVID-19. In nucleotides, the CDR3 is TGTGCCAGCAGTTTTGCAGGGGAGGAGACCCAGTACTTC. It specifies CASSFAGEETQYF. Using reference TRBV28 and TRBJ2-5 for the parts outside the CDR3, the full variable domain is DVKVTQSSRYLVKRTGEKVFLECVQDMDHENMFWYRQDPGLGLRLIYFSYDVKMKEKGDIPEGYSVSREKKERFSLILESASTNQTSMYLCASSFAGEETQYFGPGTRLLVL.